This TCR beta chain originates from a study of control samples from healthy donors and cancer patients. Clones were sequenced by immunoSEQ multiplex PCR, and TCRdb holds only the in-frame ones, with some missing. The data hold about 180,000 clones, with approximately 94% observed a single time. The germline V and J ends were trimmed by 3 bases and 1 base, with 6 bases remaining between them. This CDR3 is built from 14 residues. Germline loops: CDR1 KGHDR, CDR2 SFDVKD. The TCR originated in a man aged 30-40 years in good health. The V call is TRBV24-1, the J call TRBJ1-5, with D possibly being TRBD1 (6 bases). The sequencing sample was made of blood. CDR3 protein: CATSDRGSNQPQHF. For the CDR3, the DNA is TGTGCCACCAGTGATAGGGGGAGCAATCAGCCCCAGCATTTT.